The 21 T cell receptor beta chains below come from one sample, sequenced in a study of T cells in localized non-small cell lung cancer. Measured with immunoSEQ multiplex PCR; TCRdb has only the in-frame clones, and not every one. This sample carries tens of thousands of clones, around four fifths of them seen once, and the ten largest clones take approximately 15%. Sample: peripheral blood, taken before any cancer treatment. The receptors come from a female donor at least 60 years old with stage I lung adenocarcinoma.

This chain joins TRBV27 and TRBJ1-5; 10 nucleotides match TRBD1. The CDR3 consists of 16 residues. Germline loops: CDR1 MNHEY, CDR2 SMNVEV (reference sequence). With V trimmed by 4 bases and J by 2 bases, 5 bases remained unmatched. This CDR3 is CASSSQTGGRNQPQHF. The CDR3 DNA reads as TGTGCCAGCAGTTCCCAGACAGGGGGCCGCAATCAGCCCCAGCATTTT.

The J gene is TRBJ2-3, the V gene TRBV2, with D possibly matching TRBD1 (6 bases). Deletions cut 4 bases from V and 7 bases from J, with 9 bases between. Germline loops: CDR1 SNHLY, CDR2 FYNNEI. This CDR3 spans 12 amino acids. CDR3 sequence (DNA): TGTGCCAGCAGTGCCCAGGGGAATACGCAGTATTTT. Translated, it gives CASSAQGNTQYF.

This chain links TRBV6-1 with TRBJ2-7; D possibly corresponds to TRBD2 (5 bases). The CDR3 is 14 residues long. Trimming stripped 2 bases from V and 3 bases from J, with 11 bases between. From germline, CDR1 is MNHNS and CDR2 SASEGT. The CDR3: CASSERSSVYEQYF. The DNA of the CDR3 is TGTGCCAGCAGTGAAAGAAGTAGCGTCTACGAGCAGTACTTC.

The rearrangement links TRBV18 to TRBJ1-3; the D is unclear. V gave up 2 bases and J gave up 0 bases, with 5 bases separating them. CDR1 is KGHSH, CDR2 LQKENI, per germline. The CDR3 has 14 amino acids. Here the CDR3 reads CASSPSISGNTIYF. The CDR3, as DNA: TGTGCCAGCTCACCATCTATCTCTGGAAACACCATATATTTT.

The chain employs TRBV9 and TRBJ2-1; 8 bases are a match to TRBD1. The germline CDR1 and CDR2 sequences are SGDLS and YYNGEE. V shed 4 bases and J 6 bases; nucleotides not matched to a gene: 9. The CDR3 runs to 15 residues. The CDR3 DNA follows: TGTGCCAGCAGCCCGCGCCCACAGGGGGGCAATGAGCAGTTCTTC. It codes for CASSPRPQGGNEQFF.

The gene calls are TRBV18 and TRBJ2-5; D possibly uses TRBD1 or TRBD2 (5 bases each). In germline, CDR1 is KGHSH, CDR2 LQKENI. The V end lost 4 bases, the J end lost 4 bases, and 13 bases lay between the germline ends. There are 14 residues in the CDR3. For the CDR3, the DNA is TGTGCCAGCTCACTCAGTGGGGGTGGAGAGACCCAGTACTTC. As protein: CASSLSGGGETQYF.

This chain uses TRBV11-2 with TRBJ2-7; D call uncertain. CDR1 SGHAT and CDR2 FQNNGV come from the germline V gene. CDR3 size: 12 residues. V gave up 7 bases and J gave up 2 bases, with 9 bases separating them. CDR3 sequence reads: CASTLSPYEQYF. The CDR3 bases are TGTGCCAGCACCCTCAGCCCCTACGAGCAGTACTTC. The full variable domain, with the rest looked up from reference TRBV11-2 and TRBJ2-7, is EAGVAQSPRYKIIEKRQSVAFWCNPISGHATLYWYQQILGQGPKLLIQFQNNGVVDDSQLPKDRFSAERLKGVDSTLKIQPAKLEDSAVYLCASTLSPYEQYFGPGTRLTVT.

This clone has only a few counts. This sequence joins TRBV19 and TRBJ1-6, with D possibly matching TRBD1 (5 bases). Between the trimmed V and J ends, which lost 4 bases and 8 bases, there was a span of 9 bases. Germline-derived CDR1 and CDR2 are LNHDA and SQIVND (reference sequence). There are 13 residues in the CDR3. The CDR3 DNA is TGTGCCAGTAGTACGGGCAGGGATTCACCCCTCCACTTT. Amino acids: CASSTGRDSPLHF.

The V gene is TRBV20-1, the J gene TRBJ2-1, with a weak D call TRBD2 (6 bases). CDR1 and CDR2 from the germline V gene are DFQATT and SNEGSKA (reference sequence). Between the trimmed V and J ends, which lost 6 bases and 10 bases, there was a span of 13 bases. The CDR3 length is 11 residues. The CDR3 region has the DNA TGCAGTGCCCCGGGACTTCTGGAGCAGTTCTTC. This codes for CSAPGLLEQFF.

The gene calls are TRBV12-5 and TRBJ1-6, with a tentative D call TRBD1 (6 bases). Germline CDR1 LGHNT, CDR2 FRNRAP. Trimming took 7 bases from V and 6 from J, leaving 10 bases between them. This CDR3 is built from 13 residues. CDR3 protein: CASAAQGNSPLHF. The CDR3 DNA reads as TGTGCTAGTGCCGCACAGGGTAATTCACCCCTCCACTTT. The full variable domain, its missing parts supplied by reference TRBV12-5 and TRBJ1-6, is DARVTQTPRHKVTEMGQEVTMRCQPILGHNTVFWYRQTMMQGLELLAYFRNRAPLDDSGMPKDRFSAEMPDATLATLKIQPSEPRDSAVYFCASAAQGNSPLHFGNGTRLTVT.

This clone was detected only once. The V call is TRBV5-4, the J call TRBJ2-1, with D unresolved. Germline CDR1 reads SGHNT; CDR2 reads YYREEE (reference sequence). This CDR3 region has 14 residues. The V and J ends lost 4 bases and 7 bases respectively, with 15 bases between them. The CDR3 region has the DNA TGTGCCAGCAGCCTAAAAGACCTTTTAAATGAGCAGTTCTTC. As protein: CASSLKDLLNEQFF.

The rearrangement joins TRBV5-6 to TRBJ2-2; TRBD1 is a possible D gene (6 bases). The CDR3 loop spans 17 amino acids. Germline-derived CDR1 and CDR2 are SGHDT and YYEEEE. Trimming cost V 4 bases and J 5 bases, with 21 bases left between them. CDR3: CASSELNRVLWTGELFF. CDR3 DNA: TGTGCCAGCAGCGAACTTAACAGGGTCCTCTGGACCGGGGAGCTGTTTTTT.

This clone has just one count. The V gene is TRBV20-1, the J gene TRBJ2-1; D gene ambiguous. V lost 2 bases and J lost 5, with 4 bases in between. The CDR3 totals 11 residues. Germline lookup yields CDR1 DFQATT and CDR2 SNEGSKA (reference sequence). CDR3 sequence reads: CSARRDNEQFF. The CDR3 DNA reads TGCAGTGCTAGACGAGACAATGAGCAGTTCTTC.

This rearrangement joins TRBV7-2 to TRBJ2-1; D uncertain. V was clipped by 5 bases and J by 7 bases, with 21 bases between them. This CDR3 has 16 residues. In germline, CDR1 is SGHTA, CDR2 FQGNSA. In DNA, the CDR3 is TGTGCCAGCAGCCCCCGCCTATCCCCACCCTGGAATGAGCAGTTCTTC. Protein product: CASSPRLSPPWNEQFF.

The V call is TRBV5-1, the J call TRBJ1-3; D not certain. This CDR3 contains 12 residues. Trimming removed 10 bases from V and 6 bases from J, with 14 bases in between. Per the germline V gene, CDR1 is SGHRS and CDR2 is YFSETQ. This CDR3 reads CAPYGPSNTIYF. In DNA, the CDR3 is TGCGCCCCTTATGGGCCCTCAAACACCATATATTTT.

This chain uses TRBV6-1 with TRBJ2-3; TRBD2 agrees at 14 bases. CDR3 length: 15 residues. With 7 bases clipped from V and 6 bases from J, the junction kept 6 bases outside the gene matches. CDR1 is MNHNS, CDR2 SASEGT, per germline. The CDR3 spells CASIPGTSGSDTQYF. As DNA, the CDR3 is TGTGCCAGCATCCCAGGGACTAGCGGGAGTGATACGCAGTATTTT.

The chain employs TRBV19 and TRBJ2-7; D possibly uses TRBD1 or TRBD2 (6 bases each). Trimming pared 5 bases from V and 4 bases from J, leaving 12 bases between. Germline assignment: CDR1 LNHDA and CDR2 SQIVND (reference sequence). The CDR3 runs to 13 residues. CDR3 sequence reads: CASSWGAEYEQYF. In DNA form, the CDR3 reads TGTGCCAGTAGTTGGGGGGCTGAGTACGAGCAGTACTTC.

The chain recombines TRBV5-1 with TRBJ2-3; TRBD2 matches 10 bases. With V trimmed by 2 bases and J by 5 bases, 11 bases remained unmatched. Germline V lookup: CDR1 SGHRS, CDR2 YFSETQ. The CDR3 consists of 17 residues. This CDR3 reads CASSFYLAGGAVDTQYF. Written as DNA, the CDR3 is TGCGCCAGCAGCTTCTACTTAGCGGGAGGAGCAGTAGATACGCAGTATTTT.

This rearrangement joins TRBV4-1 to TRBJ2-1, with D perhaps matching TRBD2 (5 bases). The germline V gene has CDR1 MGHRA and CDR2 YSYEKL. V lost 5 bases to trimming and J lost 0 bases, with 14 bases between them. This CDR3 is 16 amino acids long. CDR3 nucleotide sequence: TGCGCCAGCAGCGACCCACTAGTCGACTCCTACAATGAGCAGTTCTTC. The encoded protein is CASSDPLVDSYNEQFF.

J is TRBJ2-1 and V is TRBV19; unclear D gene. Per germline, CDR1 LNHDA and CDR2 SQIVND (reference sequence). The CDR3 loop spans 11 amino acids. V was clipped by 9 bases and J by 6 bases, with 9 bases between them. CDR3 residues: CARGDPNEQFF. DNA of the CDR3: TGTGCCAGGGGTGACCCCAATGAGCAGTTCTTC.

Many counts were recorded for this clone. This sequence joins TRBV15 and TRBJ1-1, with 8 positions matching TRBD1. Per germline, CDR1 LNHNV and CDR2 YYDKDF (reference sequence). This CDR3 is built from 14 residues. V lost 5 bases and J lost 1; bases outside the gene matches: 3. The CDR3 DNA reads TGTGCCACCAGCTCAGGGGGCTGGAACACTGAAGCTTTCTTT. Translating gives CATSSGGWNTEAFF. The full variable domain, in which reference TRBV15 and TRBJ1-1 provide the parts outside the CDR3, is DAMVIQNPRYQVTQFGKPVTLSCSQTLNHNVMYWYQQKSSQAPKLLFHYYDKDFNNEADTPDNFQSRRPNTSFCFLDIRSPGLGDTAMYLCATSSGGWNTEAFFGQGTRLTVV.